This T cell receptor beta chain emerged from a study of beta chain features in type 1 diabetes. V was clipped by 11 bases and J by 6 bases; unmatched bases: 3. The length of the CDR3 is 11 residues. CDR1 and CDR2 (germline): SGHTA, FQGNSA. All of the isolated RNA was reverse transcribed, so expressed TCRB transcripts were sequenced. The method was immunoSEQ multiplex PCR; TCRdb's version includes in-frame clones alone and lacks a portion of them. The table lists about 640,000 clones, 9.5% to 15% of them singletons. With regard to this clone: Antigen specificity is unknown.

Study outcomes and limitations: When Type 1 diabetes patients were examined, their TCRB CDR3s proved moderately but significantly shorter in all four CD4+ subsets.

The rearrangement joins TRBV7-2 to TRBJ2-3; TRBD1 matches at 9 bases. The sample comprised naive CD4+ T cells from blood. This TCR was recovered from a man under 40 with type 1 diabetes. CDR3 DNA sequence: TGTGCCGCGACAGGGGGGGATACGCAGTATTTT. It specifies CAATGGDTQYF.